One T cell receptor beta chain is described in this entry. The table came from immunoSEQ multiplex PCR; TCRdb's copy has only in-frame clones and leaves some out. The sample consists of under 100,000 clones, 70% to 85% of them appearing once. Germline loops: CDR1 SGHTA, CDR2 FQGTGA. The CDR3 loop spans 15 amino acids. J gave up 4 bases and V 5 bases, and 4 bases lay outside the gene matches. The data were obtained in a study of blood T cell repertoires in COVID-19. Source material: peripheral blood. The chain joins TRBV7-3 to TRBJ2-2, with 10 bases fitting TRBD1. This TCR derives from an elderly woman with COVID-19, enrolled during active disease. CDR3 loop: CASSPRTGGTGELFF. The CDR3 bases are TGTGCCAGCAGCCCACGGACAGGGGGCACCGGGGAGCTGTTTTTT.